This TCR beta chain was captured by sequencing in a study of cytotoxic CD8 clonotypes in ibrutinib-treated CLL. Sequencing was performed with immunoSEQ multiplex PCR; in TCRdb, only in-frame clones are kept and a portion is missing. The table has about 200,000 clones, roughly 77% seen once. This CDR3 comprises 15 residues. Germline V gene sequence: CDR1 SGHDT, CDR2 YYEEEE. Trimming took 6 bases from V and 6 from J; bases not matched to a gene: 10. Here the sequenced sample was PBMCs, taken after 12 months of ibrutinib treatment. The chain recombines TRBV5-6 with TRBJ2-3; 10 nucleotides line up with TRBD2. The receptor comes from a human donor with chronic lymphocytic leukemia. The DNA of the CDR3 is TGTGCCAGCACCTGGAGGCTAGCGGGAGCCGATACGCAGTATTTT. Protein: CASTWRLAGADTQYF. Filled out from reference TRBV5-6 and TRBJ2-3, the complete variable domain reads DAGVTQSPTHLIKTRGQQVTLRCSPKSGHDTVSWYQQALGQGPQFIFQYYEEEERQRGNFPDRFSGHQFPNYSSELNVNALLLGDSALYLCASTWRLAGADTQYFGPGTRLTVL.